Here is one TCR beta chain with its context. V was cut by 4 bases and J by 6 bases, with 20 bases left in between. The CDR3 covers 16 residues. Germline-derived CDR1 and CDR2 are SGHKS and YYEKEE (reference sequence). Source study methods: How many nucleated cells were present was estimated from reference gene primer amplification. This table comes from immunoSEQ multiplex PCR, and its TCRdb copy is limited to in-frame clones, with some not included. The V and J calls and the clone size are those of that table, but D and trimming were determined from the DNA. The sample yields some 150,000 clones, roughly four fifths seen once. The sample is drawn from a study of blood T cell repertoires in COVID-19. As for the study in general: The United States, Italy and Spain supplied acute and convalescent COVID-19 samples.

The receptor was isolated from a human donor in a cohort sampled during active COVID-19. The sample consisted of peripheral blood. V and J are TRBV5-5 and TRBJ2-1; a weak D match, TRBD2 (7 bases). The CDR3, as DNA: TGTGCCAGCAGCCTGTGGGGGGGGCTGGGAAGCAATGAGCAGTTCTTC. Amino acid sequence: CASSLWGGLGSNEQFF.